This is a list of T cell receptor beta chains from one sample in a study of blood T cell repertoires in COVID-19. Measured with immunoSEQ multiplex PCR; TCRdb has only the in-frame clones, and not every one. The sample yields about 280,000 clones, around 84% seen once. The sample consisted of PBMCs or T cells enriched from blood (not recorded which). The receptors derive from a woman between 45 and 65 years old who had recovered from COVID-19. CDR3s include the opening cysteine and the closing phenylalanine or tryptophan. D genes are given only for firm matches. Clone size is given for some rows only: seen once, a few or many times, or a class if the clone is expanded.

d_call	v_call	j_call	clone_size	cdr3_aa
TRBD1	TRBV20-1	TRBJ1-5	-	CSASRQGGNQPQHF
TRBD1	TRBV9	TRBJ2-1	-	CASSTRTGGNEQFF
TRBD1	TRBV27	TRBJ2-7	-	CASRSGTELYEQYF
TRBD1	TRBV4-2	TRBJ1-1	-	CASSQGRQGGEAFF
-	TRBV9	TRBJ1-2	-	CASSGTTGLLNYGYTF
TRBD1	TRBV7-2	TRBJ1-1	once	CASSQDRVSAFF
TRBD1	TRBV24-1	TRBJ1-4	-	CATSEADREGSKEKLFF
-	TRBV7-9	TRBJ2-7	-	CASSLLAGNYEQYF
-	TRBV7-2	TRBJ2-7	many	CASSPISSQLEQYF
-	TRBV7-2	TRBJ1-2	-	CASSSRQINYGYTF
TRBD1	TRBV27	TRBJ1-2	-	CASTQGQGVGGYTF
TRBD1	TRBV19	TRBJ1-5	-	CASSIGQGANQPQHF
TRBD2	TRBV6-5	TRBJ2-7	-	CASGLAGTYEQYF
-	TRBV11-2	TRBJ1-1	-	CASSSFKQGIGSEAFF
TRBD1	TRBV7-8	TRBJ1-2	few	CASSTGQGGNYGYTF
-	TRBV21-1	TRBJ2-5	-	CASIEKTARGVGETQYF
-	TRBV11-3	TRBJ2-7	-	CASSLGRLVGDEQYF
TRBD1	TRBV11-3	TRBJ2-2	-	CASSLRQGAITGELFF
TRBD1	TRBV18	TRBJ1-6	-	CASSPGQGNNSPLHF
TRBD2	TRBV9	TRBJ2-3	-	CASSVRGRGATDTQYF
TRBD1	TRBV6-6	TRBJ2-7	-	CASSRSTGVIHEQYF
TRBD1	TRBV5-4	TRBJ2-7	-	CASSSGQGPFSYEQYF
TRBD1	TRBV13	TRBJ1-2	once	CASSFGDRGANYGYTF
-	TRBV7-8	TRBJ1-4	-	CASSQTELTNEKLFF
TRBD2	TRBV4-1	TRBJ2-3	once	CASSQGSGLAGRDTQYF
-	TRBV19	TRBJ1-5	-	CASSAAIWQPQHF
TRBD1	TRBV19	TRBJ1-2	few	CASSIYGGTGGTDGYTF
-	TRBV29-1	TRBJ1-1	-	CSVVGGGARNTEAFF
-	TRBV7-2	TRBJ1-1	-	CASSIRGGNTEAFF
-	TRBV12-3/TRBV12-4	TRBJ2-5	-	CASSTTGSETQYF
TRBD1	TRBV5-1	TRBJ1-3	-	CASSLVPTGELSGNTIYF
TRBD1	TRBV7-9	TRBJ2-7	-	CASSPVVGQNYEQYF
TRBD1	TRBV7-6	TRBJ1-1	-	CASSLDRGRTEAFF
TRBD1	TRBV5-1	TRBJ1-2	-	CASSYGTGDYGYTF
-	TRBV7-2	TRBJ1-6	-	CASSLDPGSPLHF
-	TRBV5-1	TRBJ1-4	once	CASSLGQIATNEKLFF
TRBD1	TRBV5-4	TRBJ1-1	-	CASSTPTGRATEAFF
-	TRBV4-2	TRBJ2-1	-	CASSQDRGPAPFF
TRBD1	TRBV5-1	TRBJ1-4	-	CASSMTGAGPNEKLFF
TRBD2	TRBV7-8	TRBJ2-1	-	CASSLALGAGTSAYNEQFF
TRBD2	TRBV5-1	TRBJ2-2	-	CASSPGLAGVIGGELFF
-	TRBV19	TRBJ2-5	-	CASTDGPGAETQYF
TRBD2	TRBV2	TRBJ2-7	-	CARTRTSGRGYEQYF